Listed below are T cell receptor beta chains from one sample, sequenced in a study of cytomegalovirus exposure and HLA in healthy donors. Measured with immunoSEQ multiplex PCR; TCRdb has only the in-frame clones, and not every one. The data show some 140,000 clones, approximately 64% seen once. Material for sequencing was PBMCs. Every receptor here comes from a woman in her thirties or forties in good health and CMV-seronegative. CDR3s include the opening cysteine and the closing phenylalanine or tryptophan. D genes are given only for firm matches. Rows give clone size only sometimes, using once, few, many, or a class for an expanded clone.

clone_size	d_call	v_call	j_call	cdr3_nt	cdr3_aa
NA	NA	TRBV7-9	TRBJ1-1	TGTGCCAGCAGCTTGGCCCCGGAAGGAGCAGCTTTCTTT	CASSLAPEGAAFF
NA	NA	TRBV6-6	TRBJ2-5	TGTGCCAGCAGTTACTCGGAGGGAGGATCCCAGTACTTC	CASSYSEGGSQYF
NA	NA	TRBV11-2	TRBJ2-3	TGTGCCAGCAGCCAAGGGGGATCGAGGTACACAGATACGCAGTATTTT	CASSQGGSRYTDTQYF
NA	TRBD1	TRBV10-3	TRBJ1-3	TGTGCCATTACAGGGACAGCCGGAAACACCATATATTTT	CAITGTAGNTIYF
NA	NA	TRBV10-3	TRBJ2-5	TGTGCCATCAGCCTTGGAGAGGGGAGGAAAGGGGAGACCCAGTACTTC	CAISLGEGRKGETQYF
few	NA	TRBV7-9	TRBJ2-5	TGTGCCAGCAGCTTAGTGACGTCAGGGGTCCGGGAGACCCAGTACTTC	CASSLVTSGVRETQYF
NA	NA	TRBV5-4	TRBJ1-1	TGTGCCAGCAGCCCCGACTTAGGTTCGACGAAAACTGAAGCTTTCTTT	CASSPDLGSTKTEAFF
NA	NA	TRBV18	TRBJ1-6	TGTGCCAGCTCACCACGGGACAAAAATTCACCCCTCCACTTT	CASSPRDKNSPLHF
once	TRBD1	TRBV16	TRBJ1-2	TGTGCCAGCAGCCAATCACACAAGGGGACAGACTATGGCTACACCTTC	CASSQSHKGTDYGYTF
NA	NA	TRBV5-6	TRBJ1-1	TGTGCCAGCAGCTTTTGGCAGGGGAGCCCGAACACTGAAGCTTTCTTT	CASSFWQGSPNTEAFF
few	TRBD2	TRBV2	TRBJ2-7	TGTGCCAGCACTGAGCGGGGCGGGCGCTACGAGCAGTACTTC	CASTERGGRYEQYF
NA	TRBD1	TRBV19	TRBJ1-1	TGTGCCAGTAGTATAGACCTTACAGGGGAGATGAACACTGAAGCTTTCTTT	CASSIDLTGEMNTEAFF
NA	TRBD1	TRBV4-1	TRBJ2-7	TGCGCCAGCAGCCAGCCCCCGGACAGGGCGTCCTACGAGCAGTACTTC	CASSQPPDRASYEQYF
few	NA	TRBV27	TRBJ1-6	TGTGCCAGCAGAAGAGACACCTCGTATGGTGCACCCCTCCACTTT	CASRRDTSYGAPLHF
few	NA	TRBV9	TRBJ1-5	TGTGCCAGCAGCGTAGGGGAGATAGGGCCCCAGCATTTT	CASSVGEIGPQHF
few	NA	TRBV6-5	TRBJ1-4	TGTGCCAGTTCAACTTCAACTAATGAAAAACTGTTTTTT	CASSTSTNEKLFF
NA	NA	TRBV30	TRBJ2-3	TGTGCCTGGACTTCCGGGGGGCCAGATACGCAGTATTTT	CAWTSGGPDTQYF
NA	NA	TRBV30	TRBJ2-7	TGTGCCTCCCATAGAAGCGGGTCGTCCTACGAGCAGTACTTC	CASHRSGSSYEQYF
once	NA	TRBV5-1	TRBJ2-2	TGCGCCAGCAGCTTCAGGACAGACAACACCGGGGAGCTGTTTTTT	CASSFRTDNTGELFF
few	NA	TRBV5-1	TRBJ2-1	TGCGCCAGCAGCTTGCTCTTCAGTGGTGCCTCCTACAATGAGCAGTTCTTC	CASSLLFSGASYNEQFF
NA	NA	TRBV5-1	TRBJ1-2	TGCGCCAGCAGCCCCGGAGGGGTTAACTATGGCTACACCTTC	CASSPGGVNYGYTF
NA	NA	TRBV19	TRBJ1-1	TGTGCCAGTAGTATGGTGGGCTCGGCAGGGAAGGTCCCTGAAGCTTTCTTT	CASSMVGSAGKVPEAFF
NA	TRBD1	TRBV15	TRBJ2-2	TGTGCCACCAGCAGAGAGCGGACAGGGGTAATCGGGGCCGGGGAGCTGTTTTTT	CATSRERTGVIGAGELFF
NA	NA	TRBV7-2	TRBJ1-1	TGTGCCAGCAGCTCCCTCGGGGTTTGGAACACTGAAGCTTTCTTT	CASSSLGVWNTEAFF
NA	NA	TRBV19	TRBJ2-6	TGTGCCAGTAGTGGGGGGGCCGGGGCCAACGTCCTGACTTTC	CASSGGAGANVLTF
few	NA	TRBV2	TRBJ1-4	TGTGCCACGGGATCGGAGGTGGGGGAAAAACTGTTTTTT	CATGSEVGEKLFF
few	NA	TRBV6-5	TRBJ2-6	TGTGCCAGTCAGGGAACAGCTGGGGCCAACGTCCTGACTTTC	CASQGTAGANVLTF
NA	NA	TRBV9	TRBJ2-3	TGTGCCAGCAGCGCTCTAGGCACAGATACGCAGTATTTT	CASSALGTDTQYF
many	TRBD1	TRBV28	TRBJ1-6	TGTGCCAGCACCCCGGGACAGCGTCCGGCGGGGCCCCTCCACTTT	CASTPGQRPAGPLHF
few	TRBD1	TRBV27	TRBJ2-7	TGTGCCAGCAGACTTACAGGGGGCGACTCCTACGAGCAGTACTTC	CASRLTGGDSYEQYF
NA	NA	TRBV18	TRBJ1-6	TGTGCCAGCTCGGGGCAGCGTGATTCACCCCTCCACTTT	CASSGQRDSPLHF
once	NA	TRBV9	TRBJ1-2	TGTGCCAGCAGCTCGTTCGGGACAAACTATGGCTACACCTTC	CASSSFGTNYGYTF
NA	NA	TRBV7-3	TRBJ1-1	TGTGCCAGCAGCTTAACGACAAGCGGTACTGAAGCTTTCTTT	CASSLTTSGTEAFF
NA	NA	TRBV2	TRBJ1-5	TGTGCCAGCAGAACAGGGACTAGCAATCAGCCCCAGCATTTT	CASRTGTSNQPQHF
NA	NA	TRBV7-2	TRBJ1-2	TGTGCCAGCAGCTTAGGGGGGGCTAACTATGGCTACACCTTC	CASSLGGANYGYTF
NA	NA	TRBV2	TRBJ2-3	TGTGCCAGCAGTGAAGGTCCCCGGGGGAAGGCTAGCACAGATACGCAGTATTTT	CASSEGPRGKASTDTQYF
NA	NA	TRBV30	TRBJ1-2	TGTGCCTGGAGTGTAGGACTTAACTATGGCTACACCTTC	CAWSVGLNYGYTF
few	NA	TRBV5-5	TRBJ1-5	TGTGCCAGCAGCTTGCTTCCAGGTCAGGGGAGTCAGCCCCAGCATTTT	CASSLLPGQGSQPQHF
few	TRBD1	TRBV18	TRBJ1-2	TGTGCCAGCTCACCAGTTTCAGGGGGGATCTATGGCTACACCTTC	CASSPVSGGIYGYTF
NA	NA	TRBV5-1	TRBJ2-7	TGCGCCAGCAGCTTGGCCTCCGGGGGCTCCTACGAGCAGTACTTC	CASSLASGGSYEQYF